This is a list of T cell receptor beta chains from one sample in a study of neurological immune-mediated disorders. TCRdb called the 5' RACE reads again in MiXCR, with one record for every CDR3 protein. The repertoire holds around 78,000 distinct CDR3 sequences, with under 20% as singletons. The sequencing input was PBMCs. These receptor sequences come from a woman in her forties in good health. The CDR3 runs from the conserved cysteine through the conserved F or W. Each record gives: J gene, D gene, CDR3 length, clone size, V gene, CDR3 protein, CDR3 DNA. A D gene is named only where the DNA matches it firmly. The size of a clone is reported for some rows only, either as once, few or many, or as a class for expanded clones.

TRBJ1-1	.	13	many	TRBV6-1	CASRITGSTEAFF	TGTGCCAGCAGAATCACAGGGAGCACTGAAGCTTTCTTT
TRBJ1-3	.	12	.	TRBV30	CAWGLPGNTIYF	TGTGCCTGGGGCCTACCCGGAAACACCATATATTTT
TRBJ2-1	TRBD2	16	.	TRBV12-3/TRBV12-4	CASCKEASGSYNEQFF	TGTGCCAGCTGTAAAGAGGCTAGCGGATCTTACAATGAGCAGTTCTTC
TRBJ2-1	TRBD2	14	.	TRBV3-1	CASRGRLAGGEQFF	TGTGCCAGCAGGGGCAGACTAGCGGGAGGTGAGCAGTTCTTC
TRBJ1-5	.	16	many	TRBV2	CASGSTAAKSNQPQHF	TGTGCCAGCGGCAGCACGGCAGCCAAGAGCAATCAGCCCCAGCATTTT
TRBJ2-3	.	14	many	TRBV10-3	CAISEVGIADTQYF	TGTGCCATCAGTGAGGTTGGGATTGCAGATACGCAGTATTTT
TRBJ2-1	TRBD1	14	.	TRBV6-5	CASEIRDSNNEQFF	TGTGCCAGCGAGATCCGGGACAGCAACAATGAGCAGTTCTTC
TRBJ2-1	.	12	.	TRBV20-1	CTLMGDGGEQFF	TGCACCTTGATGGGCGACGGCGGGGAGCAGTTCTTC
TRBJ2-1	TRBD2	17	many	TRBV4-3	CASSQDGGGASSNEQFF	TGCGCCAGCAGCCAAGATGGCGGGGGGGCCTCTTCCAATGAGCAGTTCTTC
TRBJ2-1	.	12	.	TRBV7-6	CASSLETNEQFF	TGTGCCAGCAGCTTAGAGACCAATGAGCAGTTCTTC
TRBJ1-6	.	16	many	TRBV5-6	CASSLPGSSYNSPLHF	TGTGCCAGCAGCTTGCCCGGGAGCTCCTATAATTCACCCCTCCACTTT
TRBJ1-1	TRBD1	15	.	TRBV6-1	CASSAGRGRETEAFF	TGTGCCAGCAGCGCTGGAAGGGGGCGAGAAACTGAAGCTTTCTTT
TRBJ2-5	TRBD2	19	many	TRBV7-2	CASSSNTGTSGGAQETQYF	TGTGCCAGCAGCTCAAATACCGGGACTAGCGGGGGGGCCCAAGAGACCCAGTACTTC
TRBJ1-6	.	14	many	TRBV7-7	CASVGAAGNSPLHF	TGTGCTAGCGTGGGGGCCGCCGGAAATTCACCCCTCCACTTT
TRBJ2-7	TRBD1	12	many	TRBV7-9	CASSPGQGARYF	TGTGCCAGCAGCCCCGGACAGGGGGCCCGATACTTC
TRBJ2-5	.	17	many	TRBV7-2	CASSLDGGPGNQETQYF	TGTGCCAGCAGCTTAGATGGGGGGCCGGGAAACCAAGAGACCCAGTACTTC
TRBJ2-5	TRBD1	14	many	TRBV12-5	CASGLGTGQETQYF	TGTGCTAGTGGTTTGGGGACAGGCCAAGAGACCCAGTACTTC
TRBJ2-5	.	14	.	TRBV4-3	CASSQDEGIGTQYF	TGCGCCAGCAGCCAAGATGAGGGTATTGGGACCCAGTACTTC
TRBJ2-7	.	13	many	TRBV7-2	CASSRAQEYEQYF	TGTGCCAGCAGCCGGGCCCAGGAATACGAGCAGTACTTC
TRBJ2-5	.	13	many	TRBV20-1	CSARAGGQETQYF	TGCAGTGCTAGGGCAGGCGGACAAGAGACCCAGTACTTC
TRBJ2-1	TRBD1	20	.	TRBV6-5	CASSYSRAGGPGVAIDEQFF	TGTGCCAGCAGTTACTCTCGGGCAGGGGGCCCAGGGGTGGCGATCGATGAGCAGTTCTTC
TRBJ2-7	.	12	few	TRBV11-1	CASSTQGLEQYF	TGTGCCAGCAGCACCCAGGGCCTCGAGCAGTACTTC
TRBJ2-1	.	15	many	TRBV12-3/TRBV12-4	CASRSRAADYNEQFF	TGTGCCAGCAGATCCCGGGCTGCCGACTACAATGAGCAGTTCTTC
TRBJ2-3	TRBD2	16	many	TRBV2	CATGTSGGQGDDTQYF	TGTGCCACCGGGACTAGCGGGGGGCAAGGAGACGATACGCAGTATTTT
TRBJ2-2	.	13	few	TRBV19	CASNLRATGELFF	TGTGCCAGTAACTTGCGGGCGACCGGGGAGCTGTTTTTT
TRBJ2-5	.	13	many	TRBV20-1	CSVFYIGEETQYF	TGCAGTGTATTTTACATAGGGGAGGAGACCCAGTACTTC
TRBJ2-2	TRBD1	16	many	TRBV11-3	CASSPRQGRTAGELFF	TGTGCCAGCAGCCCCCGACAGGGTAGAACGGCCGGGGAGCTGTTTTTT
TRBJ1-4	.	16	many	TRBV11-2	CASSLSGGRTNEKLFF	TGTGCCAGCAGCTTAAGCGGGGGTCGGACTAATGAAAAACTGTTTTTT
TRBJ1-5	.	14	.	TRBV6-1	CASTQRGGNQPQHF	TGTGCCAGCACCCAGCGAGGCGGCAATCAGCCCCAGCATTTT
TRBJ1-1	TRBD1	16	.	TRBV12-3/TRBV12-4	CASSPGQGGGYTEAFF	TGTGCCAGCAGTCCCGGACAGGGGGGCGGTTATACTGAAGCTTTCTTT
TRBJ2-3	.	13	many	TRBV5-1	CASSSGPLDTQYF	TGCGCCAGCAGCTCGGGTCCCCTAGATACGCAGTATTTT
TRBJ1-4	.	13	.	TRBV7-3	CASSLNRDEKLFF	TGTGCCAGCAGCTTAAACAGGGATGAAAAACTGTTTTTT
TRBJ2-3	.	13	many	TRBV4-3	CASSQGRGDTQYF	TGCGCCAGCAGCCAAGGGCGCGGGGATACGCAGTATTTT
TRBJ1-2	.	12	.	TRBV19	CASKDPGSGYTF	TGTGCCAGTAAAGACCCGGGATCCGGCTACACCTTC
TRBJ1-2	.	13	medium-sized	TRBV12-3/TRBV12-4	CASSLAGNYGYTF	TGTGCCAGCAGTTTAGCAGGGAACTATGGCTACACCTTC
TRBJ2-7	.	14	many	TRBV18	CASSLQGGPGEQYF	TGTGCCAGCTCACTGCAGGGGGGGCCTGGAGAGCAGTACTTC
TRBJ2-1	.	12	many	TRBV12-3/TRBV12-4	CASSLFGGEQFF	TGTGCCAGCAGTTTGTTCGGGGGTGAGCAGTTCTTC
TRBJ2-1	TRBD2	16	many	TRBV29-1	CSVPAGGTEDYNERFF	TGCAGCGTTCCGGCCGGGGGGACCGAGGACTACAATGAGCGGTTCTTC
TRBJ1-2	TRBD1	15	many	TRBV7-2	CASSIGQGARYGYTF	TGTGCCAGCTCGATCGGACAGGGGGCCAGATATGGCTACACCTTC
TRBJ2-3	.	15	many	TRBV6-5	CASSYGGLSTDTQYF	TGTGCCAGCAGTTACGGGGGGCTAAGCACAGATACGCAGTATTTT
TRBJ1-1	.	10	many	TRBV30	CAFQTVVAFF	TGTGCCTTTCAAACGGTTGTCGCTTTCTTT
TRBJ2-3	TRBD2	14	many	TRBV7-2	CASSPFSGGAEQYF	TGTGCCAGTTCACCTTTTAGCGGGGGGGCGGAGCAGTATTTT
TRBJ2-3	TRBD2	18	many	TRBV20-1	CSVLLAGGLPRSTDTQYF	TGCAGTGTTTTACTAGCGGGGGGTTTGCCGCGGAGCACAGATACGCAGTATTTT
TRBJ2-1	.	17	many	TRBV7-2	CASSFRLGGGFSFRQFF	TGTGCCAGCAGCTTCCGGTTAGGGGGGGGGTTCTCGTTCAGGCAGTTCTTC
TRBJ2-3	.	16	many	TRBV4-3	CASSQVGGLNTDTQYF	TGCGCCAGCAGCCAAGTTGGGGGGCTAAACACAGATACGCAGTATTTT
TRBJ2-3	.	16	.	TRBV7-3	CASSHTRDTPTDTQYF	TGTGCCAGCAGCCACACACGGGACACCCCCACAGATACGCAGTATTTT
TRBJ2-3	TRBD2	17	many	TRBV12-3/TRBV12-4	CASSGTSGGVLADTQYF	TGTGCCAGCAGTGGTACTAGCGGGGGCGTCCTGGCAGATACGCAGTATTTT
TRBJ1-6	.	14	once	TRBV6-5	CASSYSYSNSPLHF	TGTGCCAGCAGTTACTCTTACAGTAATTCACCCCTCCACTTT
TRBJ2-1	.	13	many	TRBV19	CASEDVDYNEQFF	TGTGCCAGTGAGGATGTTGACTACAATGAGCAGTTCTTC